Reported below is one T cell receptor beta chain. Antigen unknown. Measured with immunoSEQ multiplex PCR; TCRdb has only the in-frame clones, and not every one. The data hold about 100,000 clones, with 90% observed a single time. These data originate in a study of T cell responses to AZD1222 COVID-19 vaccine. Study outcomes and limitations: In a largely white British group with more females than males, clonal diversity was possibly underestimated. An increase in Spike-specific TCR breadth and depth was observed after two AZD1222 doses.

Germline CDR1 MDHEN, CDR2 SYDVKM. The CDR3 has 13 amino acids. The V and J ends lost 7 bases and 6 bases respectively, with 12 bases between them. The chain couples TRBV28 to TRBJ2-2; D is perhaps TRBD1 or TRBD2 (6 bases each). Specimen: peripheral blood, collected on day 0 of AZD1222 vaccination. The clonotype was recovered from an adult in good health. The CDR3 nucleotides read TGTGCCAGCACCCACAGGGAGGCCGGGGAGCTGTTTTTT. Translation: CASTHREAGELFF.